This T cell receptor beta chain was retrieved from a study of cytotoxic CD8 clonotypes in ibrutinib-treated CLL. At the level of the study: Overall, about 25 responses were partial and 2 complete; following median around 70 months, roughly 15 patients stayed remitted and approximately 12 progressed. General observations from the study: Clonality rose at ibrutinib response and fell back toward baseline at progression.

Produced via immunoSEQ multiplex PCR; TCRdb's table is partial and in-frame only. The profile covers some 140,000 clones, with approximately 90% appearing a single time and 10% to 12% taken by the ten largest. Germline V gene sequence: CDR1 LNHDA, CDR2 SQIVND (reference sequence). V shed 5 bases and J 2 bases; nucleotides not matched to a gene: 8. There are 15 residues in the CDR3. This clone has more than one count but fewer than ten. The antigen is unknown. Material: PBMCs, obtained after 12 months of ibrutinib treatment. The genes are TRBV19 and TRBJ2-7, with 8 bases identical to TRBD2. This TCR derives from a human donor with chronic lymphocytic leukemia. The CDR3 DNA follows: TGTGCCAGTAGTCCGACTAGCGACCTTACCTACGAGCAGTACTTC. As protein: CASSPTSDLTYEQYF.